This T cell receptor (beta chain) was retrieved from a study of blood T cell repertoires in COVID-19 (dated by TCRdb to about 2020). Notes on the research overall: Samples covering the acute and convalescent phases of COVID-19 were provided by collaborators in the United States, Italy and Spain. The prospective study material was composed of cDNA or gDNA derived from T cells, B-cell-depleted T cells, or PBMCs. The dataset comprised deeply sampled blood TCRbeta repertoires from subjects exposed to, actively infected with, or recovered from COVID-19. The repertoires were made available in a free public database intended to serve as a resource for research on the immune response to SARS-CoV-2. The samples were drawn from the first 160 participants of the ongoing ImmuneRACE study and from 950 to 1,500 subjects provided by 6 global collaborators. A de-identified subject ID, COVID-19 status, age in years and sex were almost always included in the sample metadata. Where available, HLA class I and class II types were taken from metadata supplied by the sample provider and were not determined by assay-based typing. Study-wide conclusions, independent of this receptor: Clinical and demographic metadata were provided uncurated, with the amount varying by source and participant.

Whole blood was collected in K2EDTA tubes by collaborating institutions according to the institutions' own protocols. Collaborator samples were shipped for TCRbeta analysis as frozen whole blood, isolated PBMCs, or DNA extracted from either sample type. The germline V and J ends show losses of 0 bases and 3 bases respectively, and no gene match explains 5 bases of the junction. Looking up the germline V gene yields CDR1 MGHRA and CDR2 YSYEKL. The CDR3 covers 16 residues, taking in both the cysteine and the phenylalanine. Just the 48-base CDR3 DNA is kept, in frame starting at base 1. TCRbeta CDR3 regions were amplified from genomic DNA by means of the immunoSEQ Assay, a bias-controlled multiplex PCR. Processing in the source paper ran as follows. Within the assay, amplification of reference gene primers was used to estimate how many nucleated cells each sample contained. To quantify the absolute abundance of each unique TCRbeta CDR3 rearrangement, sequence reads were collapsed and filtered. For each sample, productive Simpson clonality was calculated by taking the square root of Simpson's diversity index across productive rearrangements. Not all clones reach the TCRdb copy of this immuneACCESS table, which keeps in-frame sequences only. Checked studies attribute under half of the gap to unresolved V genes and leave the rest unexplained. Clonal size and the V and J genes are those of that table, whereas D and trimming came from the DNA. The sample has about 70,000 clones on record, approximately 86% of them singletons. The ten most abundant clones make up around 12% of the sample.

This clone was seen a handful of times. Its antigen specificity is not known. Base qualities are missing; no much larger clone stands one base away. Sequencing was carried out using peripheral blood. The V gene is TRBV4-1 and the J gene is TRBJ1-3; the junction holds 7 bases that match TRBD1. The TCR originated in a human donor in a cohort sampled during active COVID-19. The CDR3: CASSQEEQGYGNTIYF. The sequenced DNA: TGCGCCAGCAGCCAAGAGGAACAGGGGTATGGAAACACCATATATTTT.